A selection of T cell receptor beta chains follows, all from one sample in a study of T cells in Graves' hyperthyroidism and ophthalmopathy. From the multiplex PCR reads, TCRdb called clonotypes with MiXCR, one entry per CDR3 protein. The sample includes approximately 520,000 distinct CDR3 sequences, about a fifth of them seen just once. The sequencing input was blood. These receptors were obtained from a man between 18 and 35 years old with Graves' hyperthyroidism. Each CDR3 is given with its conserved first and last residue. Fields, in order: V gene, CDR3 length, D gene, J gene, clone size, CDR3 protein, CDR3 DNA. A D gene is named only where the DNA matches it firmly. Not every row has a clone size; where given, it reads once, few, many or a size class.

V gene: TRBV18; CDR3 length: 14; D gene: NA; J gene: TRBJ1-1; clone size: NA; CDR3 protein: CASSPVGGPTEAFF; CDR3 DNA: TGTGCCAGCTCCCCGGTGGGAGGTCCCACTGAAGCTTTCTTT
V gene: TRBV10-2; CDR3 length: 12; D gene: NA; J gene: TRBJ2-7; clone size: NA; CDR3 protein: CASRGTRYEQYF; CDR3 DNA: TGCGCCAGCAGGGGGACACGCTACGAGCAGTACTTC
V gene: TRBV6-4; CDR3 length: 14; D gene: TRBD1; J gene: TRBJ1-2; clone size: NA; CDR3 protein: CASSSDRALYGYTF; CDR3 DNA: TGTGCCAGCAGTTCAGACAGGGCGCTCTATGGCTACACCTTC
V gene: TRBV11-2; CDR3 length: 17; D gene: TRBD2; J gene: TRBJ2-5; clone size: NA; CDR3 protein: CASSRTSGRPMGETQYF; CDR3 DNA: TGTGCCAGCAGCCGAACTAGCGGGAGACCGATGGGGGAGACCCAGTACTTC
V gene: TRBV7-9; CDR3 length: 14; D gene: NA; J gene: TRBJ2-7; clone size: NA; CDR3 protein: CASSAGTSPEEQYF; CDR3 DNA: TGTGCCAGCAGCGCCGGGACTTCCCCCGAGGAGCAGTACTTC
V gene: TRBV2; CDR3 length: 15; D gene: NA; J gene: TRBJ2-7; clone size: few; CDR3 protein: CASLGPGVGSYEQYF; CDR3 DNA: TGTGCCAGCCTTGGGCCCGGGGTAGGGTCCTACGAGCAGTACTTC
V gene: TRBV6-1; CDR3 length: 15; D gene: NA; J gene: TRBJ1-2; clone size: many; CDR3 protein: CASGGGGFTSYGYTF; CDR3 DNA: TGTGCCAGCGGAGGGGGAGGGTTTACTAGCTATGGCTACACCTTC
V gene: TRBV5-1; CDR3 length: 14; D gene: NA; J gene: TRBJ1-1; clone size: many; CDR3 protein: CASAQGVDRTEAFF; CDR3 DNA: TGCGCCAGCGCACAGGGAGTAGATCGCACTGAAGCTTTCTTT
V gene: TRBV18; CDR3 length: 13; D gene: NA; J gene: TRBJ2-5; clone size: NA; CDR3 protein: CASSPGIEETQYF; CDR3 DNA: TGTGCCAGCTCCCCCGGGATTGAAGAGACCCAGTACTTC
V gene: TRBV18; CDR3 length: 15; D gene: NA; J gene: TRBJ1-2; clone size: NA; CDR3 protein: CASSPGQGPAYGYTF; CDR3 DNA: TGTGCCAGCTCACCAGGTCAGGGTCCGGCGTATGGCTACACCTTC
V gene: TRBV6-5; CDR3 length: 15; D gene: NA; J gene: TRBJ1-1; clone size: many; CDR3 protein: CASSYGWGMNTEAFF; CDR3 DNA: TGTGCCAGCAGTTACGGCTGGGGTATGAACACTGAAGCTTTCTTT
V gene: TRBV12-3/TRBV12-4; CDR3 length: 14; D gene: NA; J gene: TRBJ2-2; clone size: many; CDR3 protein: CASSYRLNTGELFF; CDR3 DNA: TGTGCCAGCAGCTACCGACTGAACACCGGGGAGCTGTTTTTT
V gene: TRBV30; CDR3 length: 12; D gene: NA; J gene: TRBJ1-2; clone size: many; CDR3 protein: CAWSGPGYGYTF; CDR3 DNA: TGTGCCTGGTCGGGACCAGGCTATGGCTACACCTTC
V gene: TRBV2; CDR3 length: 12; D gene: NA; J gene: TRBJ2-5; clone size: many; CDR3 protein: CASRSNQETQYF; CDR3 DNA: TGTGCCAGCAGGTCAAATCAAGAGACCCAGTACTTC
V gene: TRBV28; CDR3 length: 10; D gene: NA; J gene: TRBJ1-1; clone size: few; CDR3 protein: CATSDTEAFF; CDR3 DNA: TGTGCCACCTCGGACACTGAAGCTTTCTTT
V gene: TRBV12-3/TRBV12-4; CDR3 length: 15; D gene: TRBD1; J gene: TRBJ2-7; clone size: many; CDR3 protein: CASSLAGQGTYEQYF; CDR3 DNA: TGTGCCAGCAGTTTAGCGGGACAGGGTACCTACGAGCAGTACTTC
V gene: TRBV3-1; CDR3 length: 15; D gene: NA; J gene: TRBJ1-3; clone size: few; CDR3 protein: CASSNIPGSGNTIYF; CDR3 DNA: TGTGCCAGCAGCAATATTCCTGGATCTGGAAACACCATATATTTT
V gene: TRBV28; CDR3 length: 14; D gene: TRBD1; J gene: TRBJ1-2; clone size: many; CDR3 protein: CASRARQGFYGYTF; CDR3 DNA: TGTGCCAGCAGGGCCCGACAGGGATTCTATGGCTACACCTTC
V gene: TRBV2; CDR3 length: 15; D gene: NA; J gene: TRBJ1-1; clone size: NA; CDR3 protein: CASSRGLYMNTEAFF; CDR3 DNA: TGTGCCAGCAGCCGGGGACTCTACATGAACACTGAAGCTTTCTTT